The clone carrying this TCR beta chain has at least ten counts. Its antigen is unknown. TCR alpha and beta CDR3 regions were amplified from RNA using iRepertoire nested multiplex PCR. For one-step reverse transcription and amplification, roughly 100-400 ng of tissue mRNA or PBMC total RNA was used. MiXCR, run by TCRdb on the multiplex PCR reads, gives a single entry per CDR3 protein. Among some 110,000 distinct CDR3 sequences listed, approximately 23% were seen once. The data belong to a study of glioma-infiltrating T cells. Findings and caveats of the study: Gliomas, especially low-grade, showed above-expected tissue-blood divergence; non-neoplastic patients showed below.

This CDR3 comprises 15 residues. Germline V lookup: CDR1 SGHNT, CDR2 YENEEA. The ends were cut back, 3 bases at V and 2 bases at J, with 13 bases in the middle. Specimen: glioma tissue, nonneoplastic brain tissue, or PBMCs (not recorded which). The chain couples TRBV11-3 to TRBJ2-5; D is unresolved. The TCR sequence derives from a human donor with low-grade glioma or glioblastoma, undergoing nonglioma brain surgery, or in good health (not recorded which). CDR3 protein: CASSLGSAQQETQYF. Here the CDR3 DNA reads TGTGCCAGCAGCTTGGGAAGCGCCCAACAAGAGACCCAGTACTTC.